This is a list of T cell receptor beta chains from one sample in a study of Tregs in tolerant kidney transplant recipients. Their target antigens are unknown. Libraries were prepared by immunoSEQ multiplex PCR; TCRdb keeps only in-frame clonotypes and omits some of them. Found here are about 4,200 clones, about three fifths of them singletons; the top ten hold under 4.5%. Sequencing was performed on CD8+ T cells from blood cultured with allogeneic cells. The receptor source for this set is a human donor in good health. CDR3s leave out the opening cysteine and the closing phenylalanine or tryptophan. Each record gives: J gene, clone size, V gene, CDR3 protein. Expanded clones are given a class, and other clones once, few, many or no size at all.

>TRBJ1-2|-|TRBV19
ASTHRGRNYGYT
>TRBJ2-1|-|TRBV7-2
ASSYGTNNNEQF
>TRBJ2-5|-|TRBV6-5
ASSIGLLAQETQY
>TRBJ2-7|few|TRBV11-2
ASSLGAYEQY
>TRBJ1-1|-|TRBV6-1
ASILAGGAHTEAF
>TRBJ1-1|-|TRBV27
ASSLSKWTEAF
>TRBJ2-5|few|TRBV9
ASNALGGSETQY
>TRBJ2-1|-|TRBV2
ASRTVSYNEQF
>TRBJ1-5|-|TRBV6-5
ASSPMRNQPQH
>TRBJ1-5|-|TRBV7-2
ASSWDSKRPQH
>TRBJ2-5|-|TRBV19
ASSTWTGAQETQY
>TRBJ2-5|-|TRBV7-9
ASSHPGQGVSETQY
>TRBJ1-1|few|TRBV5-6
ASSLELWGQAF
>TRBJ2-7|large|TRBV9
ASSGQDYEQY
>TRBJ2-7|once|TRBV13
ASGPSSLYEQY
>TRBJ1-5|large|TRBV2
ASSEIRADQPQH
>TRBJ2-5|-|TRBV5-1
ASSLWGSQETQY
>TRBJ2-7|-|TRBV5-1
ATPGDRASYEQY
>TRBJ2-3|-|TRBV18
ASSRTSGAGDTQY
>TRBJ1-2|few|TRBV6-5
ASSPTGPGGYT
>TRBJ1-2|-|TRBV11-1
ASSFHSDSGYT
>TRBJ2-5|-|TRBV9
ASSVDGGETQY
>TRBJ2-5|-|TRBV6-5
ASSYSVQGETQY
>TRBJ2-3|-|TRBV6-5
ASSYGLAASTDTQY
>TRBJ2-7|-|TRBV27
ASSFGTGGSEQY
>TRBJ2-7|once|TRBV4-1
ASSLHYSNPYEQY
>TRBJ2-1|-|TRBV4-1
ASRFGEGTYNEQF
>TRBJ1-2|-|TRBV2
ASSELPEVGYGYT
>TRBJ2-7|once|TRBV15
ATGRGGYGQY
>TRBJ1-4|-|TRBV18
ASSPPESNEKLF
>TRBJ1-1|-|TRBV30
AWGTGGYTEAF
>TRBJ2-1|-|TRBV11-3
ASSAWTGSSYNEQF
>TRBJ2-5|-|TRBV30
AWLGTAQETQY
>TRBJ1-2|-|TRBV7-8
ASSLPGNYGYT
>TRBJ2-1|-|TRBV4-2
ASSQDLGWRI
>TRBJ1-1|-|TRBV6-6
ASSYVRIMNTEAF
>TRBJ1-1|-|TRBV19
ASSFGQGYTEAF
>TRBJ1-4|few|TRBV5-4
ASSRNAATNEKLF
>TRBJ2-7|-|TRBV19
ASSIEVAGTSYEQY
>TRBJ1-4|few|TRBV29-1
SVDGGGPEKLF
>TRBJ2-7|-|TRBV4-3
ASSQANGAYEQY
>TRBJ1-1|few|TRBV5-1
ASSLLGLRTEAF
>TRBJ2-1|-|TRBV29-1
SVDLGQGHYNEQF
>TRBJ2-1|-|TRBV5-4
ASSPGGSEQF
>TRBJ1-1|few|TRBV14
ASSQVRWNTEAF